These 20 T cell receptor beta chains came from one sample sequenced in a study of early T cells in non-severe SARS-CoV-2 infection. TCRdb re-called the 5' RACE reads through MiXCR, storing one row per CDR3 protein. The repertoire holds 35,000 or so distinct CDR3 sequences, with less than 6.5% as singletons. Sequencing was done on a sample of whole blood. These receptors were obtained from an adult who was a healthcare worker with PCR-confirmed SARS-CoV-2 infection or an uninfected control (not recorded which).

Many counts were recorded for this clonotype. V is TRBV6-1 and J is TRBJ2-7, with a weak D call TRBD1 (6 bases). Germline V lookup: CDR1 MNHNS, CDR2 SASEGT. The CDR3 spans 14 residues. Trimming cost V 4 bases and J 6 bases, with 16 bases left between them. The CDR3 bases are TGTGCCAGCAGTGCCACCGGGACAATTCTCGAGCAGTACTTC. It is translated as CASSATGTILEQYF.

This clonotype was detected ten times or more. V is TRBV12-5 and J is TRBJ2-3; a weak D match, TRBD1 (6 bases). Trimming pared 7 bases from V and 4 bases from J, leaving 18 bases between. CDR3 length: 15 residues. Germline assignment: CDR1 LGHNT and CDR2 FRNRAP. The CDR3: CASDSGHWGPDTQYF. DNA for the CDR3: TGTGCTAGTGACTCGGGACATTGGGGACCAGATACGCAGTATTTT.

This clonotype came up a few times. This chain connects TRBV4-1 to TRBJ2-7, with 7 positions matching TRBD1. The J segment lost 0 bases and the V segment lost 1 base, leaving 3 bases of the junction unmatched. Germline V lookup: CDR1 MGHRA, CDR2 YSYEKL. This CDR3 has 15 amino acids. DNA for the CDR3: TGCGCCAGCAGCCAAGCGTGGGACAGCTCCTACGAGCAGTACTTC. It is translated as CASSQAWDSSYEQYF.

V usage is TRBV2 and J usage is TRBJ2-6; no firm D call. This CDR3 is 14 amino acids long. Trimming removed 7 bases at V and 4 bases at J, with 11 bases between. The V gene's germline CDR1 is SNHLY and CDR2 FYNNEI. The DNA for the CDR3 is TGTGCCAGCACCCTAGGTGGCGGGGCCAACGTCCTGACTTTC. Translated, it gives CASTLGGGANVLTF.

This clonotype was detected a few times. V gene TRBV28 combines with J gene TRBJ2-7; 7 nucleotides match TRBD2. CDR1 is MDHEN and CDR2 is SYDVKM in the germline V gene. Trimming took 8 bases from V and 4 from J; bases not matched to a gene: 8. The CDR3 runs 13 residues. CDR3: CASRVPSGYEQYF. CDR3 nucleotides: TGTGCCAGCCGAGTCCCTAGCGGTTACGAGCAGTACTTC.

V is TRBV28 and J is TRBJ1-5; possible D gene TRBD1, 6 bases. From germline, CDR1 is MDHEN and CDR2 SYDVKM. The CDR3 is 13 residues long. V was clipped by 5 bases and J by 5 bases, with 10 bases between them. The DNA for the CDR3 is TGTGCCAGCAGTCGACAGGCGGATCAGCCCCAGCATTTT. Encoded protein: CASSRQADQPQHF.

This clonotype was counted many times. The chain combines TRBV28 with TRBJ2-1, with D possibly called TRBD1 or TRBD2 (6 bases each). Trimming shortened V by 7 bases and J by 4 bases, and 17 bases separated the two germline ends. The CDR3 is 15 residues long. Germline values: CDR1 MDHEN, CDR2 SYDVKM. The CDR3 nucleotides are TGTGCCAGCAAACTATCGGGGGCAGATTACAATGAGCAGTTCTTC. Protein product: CASKLSGADYNEQFF.

This clonotype occurred many times. The rearrangement uses TRBV20-1 and TRBJ1-3; TRBD1 is a possible D gene (5 bases). Germline values: CDR1 DFQATT, CDR2 SNEGSKA (reference sequence). Trimming took 2 bases from V and 4 from J, leaving 12 bases between them. The CDR3 is 14 residues long. The CDR3 sequence is CSARPAGYGNTIYF. In DNA, the CDR3 is TGCAGTGCTAGACCGGCAGGGTACGGAAACACCATATATTTT.

The chain joins TRBV5-5 to TRBJ2-5; 9 bases match TRBD1. The CDR3 consists of 15 residues. Germline V gene lookup returns CDR1 SGHKS and CDR2 YYEKEE (reference sequence). The V gene end was trimmed by 0 bases and the J gene end by 5 bases; junction bases not matched to a gene: 5. The CDR3 reads CASSLEDRGWETQYF. CDR3 DNA: TGTGCCAGCAGCTTGGAGGACAGGGGATGGGAGACCCAGTACTTC.

This clonotype was counted at least ten times. The J gene is TRBJ2-3, the V gene TRBV21-1; the table's D call of TRBD2 was not tested on the DNA. TRBV21-1 is termed a pseudogene. The CDR3 extends over 17 amino acids. CDR3 loop: CASSHMSGGTSTDTQYF. CDR3 DNA: TGTGCCAGCAGTCACATGAGCGGGGGTACTAGCACAGATACGCAGTATTTT.

This clonotype was counted at least ten times. V and J are TRBV7-8 and TRBJ2-5; 8 bases fit TRBD2. Germline-derived CDR1 and CDR2 are SGHVS and FQNEAQ. V trimming: 5 bases; J trimming: 1 base; junction bases outside the gene matches: 12. This CDR3 region has 17 residues. This chain's CDR3 is CASSPTASGGRQETQYF. In DNA form, the CDR3 reads TGTGCCAGCAGCCCAACCGCGAGCGGGGGCCGCCAAGAGACCCAGTACTTC.

Here the CDR3 reads CASSLFQGQPYEQYF. In nucleotides, the CDR3 is TGCGCCAGCAGCTTGTTCCAGGGGCAACCCTACGAGCAGTACTTC. V and J are TRBV5-1 and TRBJ2-7; D may be TRBD1 (6 bases). V gave up 1 base and J gave up 2 bases, with 13 bases separating them. This CDR3 has 15 residues. From germline, CDR1 is SGHRS and CDR2 YFSETQ.

V gene TRBV6-2 or TRBV6-3 combines with J gene TRBJ2-1; TRBD1 agrees at 8 bases. Germline V lookup: CDR1 MNHEY, CDR2 SVGEGT. V dropped 6 bases and J dropped 3; count of bases not matched to a gene: 10. This CDR3 spans 16 amino acids. DNA of the CDR3: TGTGCCAGCAGGAACTCGGGACAGGCGATCTACAATGAGCAGTTCTTC. Its translation is CASRNSGQAIYNEQFF.

The DNA for the CDR3 is TGCAGCGTTGGAGGCACAGATACGCAGTATTTT. Amino acids: CSVGGTDTQYF. J is TRBJ2-3 and V is TRBV29-1, with D hard to call. Germline-derived CDR1 and CDR2 are SQVTM and ANQGSEA. The CDR3 has 11 amino acids. Trimming took off 4 bases at V and 1 base at J, with 3 bases between the two ends.

Judged by abundance, this clonotype is medium-sized. An end of the junction differs from the germline gene, which may be a read error. V gene TRBV7-6 combines with J gene TRBJ2-5; D is uncertain. The V gene's germline CDR1 is SGHVS and CDR2 FNYEAQ. This CDR3 contains 13 residues. The CDR3 coding sequence is TGTGCCAGCAGCTTAGAGCGTGTGAACTCCCAATACTTC. It specifies CASSLERVNSQYF.

The chain has TRBV4-1 and TRBJ1-2, with 9 nucleotides matching TRBD1. CDR1 is MGHRA and CDR2 is YSYEKL in the germline V gene. The CDR3 sequence is 18 residues long. With 0 bases clipped from V and 6 bases from J, the junction kept 14 bases outside the gene matches. Here the CDR3 reads CASSQDGTGYRRSDGYTF. The CDR3 bases are TGCGCCAGCAGCCAAGATGGGACAGGGTACCGCCGGTCGGATGGCTACACCTTC.

The rearrangement uses TRBV6-1 and TRBJ2-1, with 12 bases identical to TRBD2. Germline lookup yields CDR1 MNHNS and CDR2 SASEGT. CDR3 size: 15 residues. With 3 bases clipped from V and 9 bases from J, the junction kept 6 bases outside the gene matches. The CDR3 region has the DNA TGTGCCAGCAGTGATCTCGGACTAGCGGGGTCTGAGCAGTTCTTC. Its translation: CASSDLGLAGSEQFF.

This clonotype was detected ten times or more. The gene calls are TRBV5-4 and TRBJ2-1; 12 bases agree with TRBD2. With V trimmed by 4 bases and J by 10 bases, 15 bases remained unmatched. CDR3 length equals 17 residues. Germline assignment: CDR1 SGHNT and CDR2 YYREEE (reference sequence). CDR3 DNA: TGTGCCAGCAGCCTGGCTAAGGGACTAGCGGGCAGGGGCGAGCAGTTCTTC. Its protein product is CASSLAKGLAGRGEQFF.

This chain joins TRBV14 and TRBJ2-1; TRBD2 might be the D (6 bases). V was clipped by 8 bases and J by 4 bases, with 18 bases between them. In germline, CDR1 is SGHDN, CDR2 FVKESK. The CDR3 covers 15 residues. The CDR3 region is CASSKTGVPYNEQFF. The CDR3 DNA reads TGTGCCAGCTCCAAGACGGGGGTCCCATACAATGAGCAGTTCTTC.

The chain carries TRBV7-3 and TRBJ2-5, with TRBD1 as a possible D gene (5 bases). The CDR3 length is 15 residues. Per the germline V gene, CDR1 is SGHTA and CDR2 is FQGTGA. Trimming took off 0 bases at V and 3 bases at J, with 11 bases between the two ends. The CDR3 loop reads CASSLTGTREETQYF. CDR3 DNA: TGTGCCAGCAGCTTAACTGGCACCAGGGAAGAGACCCAGTACTTC.